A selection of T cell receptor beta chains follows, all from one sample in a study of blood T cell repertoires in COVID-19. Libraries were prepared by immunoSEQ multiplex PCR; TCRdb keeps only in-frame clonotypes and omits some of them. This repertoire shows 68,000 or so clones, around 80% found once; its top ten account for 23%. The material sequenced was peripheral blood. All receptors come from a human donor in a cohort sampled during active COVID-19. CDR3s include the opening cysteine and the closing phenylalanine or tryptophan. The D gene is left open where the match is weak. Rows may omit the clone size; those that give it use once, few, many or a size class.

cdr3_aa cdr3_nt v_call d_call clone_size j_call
CSVDVWQGAFAFF TGCAGCGTTGATGTTTGGCAGGGGGCGTTTGCTTTCTTT TRBV29-1 TRBD1 - TRBJ1-1
CASSEGLGHGYGYTF TGTGCCAGCAGTGAAGGTCTGGGACACGGATATGGCTACACCTTC TRBV2 - - TRBJ1-2
CASSLVLPGQGSYEQYF TGTGCCAGCAGCTTAGTACTACCGGGACAGGGCTCCTACGAGCAGTACTTC TRBV7-2 TRBD1 - TRBJ2-7
CASSLTGVGYTF TGTGCCAGCAGTTTAACAGGAGTCGGCTACACCTTC TRBV12-3/TRBV12-4 - once TRBJ1-2
CASRRTSGGEQYF TGCGCCAGCAGGAGGACTAGCGGAGGCGAGCAGTACTTC TRBV5-1 TRBD2 - TRBJ2-7
CSVGSLNQPQHF TGCAGCGTTGGCAGTCTCAATCAGCCCCAGCATTTT TRBV29-1 - - TRBJ1-5
CASRRGGTSYNEQFF TGTGCCAGCCGCCGCGGCGGGACCTCCTACAATGAGCAGTTCTTC TRBV19 - - TRBJ2-1
CASSWGRNEKLFF TGTGCCAGCAGCTGGGGGCGGAATGAAAAACTGTTTTTT TRBV3-1/TRBV3-2 - few TRBJ1-4
CASSLETSRGQFF TGTGCCAGCAGCCTCGAAACCTCCCGGGGGCAGTTCTTC TRBV7-2 - - TRBJ2-1
CASQQPGTGVSEQYF TGTGCCAGCCAACAGCCCGGGACAGGGGTTAGCGAGCAGTACTTC TRBV25-1 TRBD1 many TRBJ2-7
CASSLALQGTIQYF TGTGCCAGCAGCTTAGCGTTGCAGGGGACCATTCAGTACTTC TRBV7-9 - once TRBJ2-4
CASSLGRRNQPQHF TGTGCCAGCAGCTTAGGTCGCAGAAATCAGCCCCAGCATTTT TRBV7-8 - - TRBJ1-5
CASSLYQGARGYTF TGTGCCAGCAGCTTGTATCAGGGGGCGCGTGGCTACACCTTC TRBV5-6 TRBD1 - TRBJ1-2
CASNGRTEAFF TGTGCCAGTAACGGGAGGACTGAAGCTTTCTTT TRBV28 - - TRBJ1-1
CASKSGGTGSYNEQFF TGCGCCAGCAAGAGCGGGGGGACTGGCTCCTACAATGAGCAGTTCTTC TRBV5-1 TRBD2 once TRBJ2-1
CASSLNRGRADTQYF TGTGCCAGCAGCTTAAATAGGGGGAGGGCAGATACGCAGTATTTT TRBV11-2 - - TRBJ2-3
CASSTSPTGTEFF TGTGCCAGCAGCACCTCTCCGACTGGCACTGAGTTCTTC TRBV7-2 - once TRBJ2-1
CASSYPGESGYTF TGTGCCAGCAGTTACCCAGGGGAAAGTGGCTACACCTTC TRBV6-6 - - TRBJ1-2
CASRQTSGRLYEQYF TGTGCCAGCAGGCAGACTAGCGGGAGGCTCTACGAGCAGTACTTC TRBV28 TRBD2 few TRBJ2-7
CASSGNRGGNSPLHF TGTGCCAGCAGCGGGAACAGGGGGGGAAATTCACCCCTCCACTTT TRBV11-2 TRBD1 - TRBJ1-6
CASSQDGSGSRGETQYF TGTGCCAGCAGCCAAGATGGGAGCGGGAGCCGGGGTGAGACCCAGTACTTC TRBV3-1/TRBV3-2 TRBD2 - TRBJ2-5
CASSTRDYYEQYF TGTGCCAGTAGTACCAGGGACTACTACGAGCAGTACTTC TRBV19 TRBD2 - TRBJ2-7